The T cell receptor (beta chain) described here comes from a study of blood T cell repertoires in COVID-19 (dated by TCRdb to the early 2020s). A note on the overall study: Samples covering the acute and convalescent phases of COVID-19 were provided by collaborators in the United States, Italy and Spain. Where available, HLA class I and class II types were taken from metadata supplied by the sample provider and were not determined by assay-based typing. Subjects who had been exposed to COVID-19, were actively infected with it, or had recovered from it provided the deeply sampled blood TCRbeta repertoires that made up the dataset. The samples were drawn from two sources: the first 160 participants of the ongoing ImmuneRACE study, and some 1,300 subjects contributed by 6 global collaborators. A de-identified subject ID, COVID-19 status, age in years and sex were almost always included in the sample metadata. The prospective study material was composed of cDNA or gDNA derived from T cells, B-cell-depleted T cells, or PBMCs. A freely available public database, intended as a resource for researchers studying the immune response to SARS-CoV-2, is where the repertoires were released. The investigation overall reported the following: How much clinical and demographic metadata was included differed by source and by participant, and the metadata was provided uncurated.

In this sample, this clone turned up once. Its antigen is currently not known. Base qualities are not provided; no much larger clone lies one nucleotide away. TCRbeta CDR3 regions were amplified from genomic DNA by means of the immunoSEQ Assay, a bias-controlled multiplex PCR. The paper's data handling went like this. The number of nucleated cells in each sample was estimated from the amplification of reference gene primers within the assay. To quantify the absolute abundance of each unique TCRbeta CDR3 rearrangement, sequence reads were collapsed and filtered. For each sample, productive Simpson clonality was calculated by taking the square root of Simpson's diversity index across productive rearrangements. Here the immuneACCESS table is served through TCRdb, limited to in-frame sequences with V and J called. Missing clones are a known gap in these copies; in checked studies unresolved V genes cover under half, and the rest lacks a known reason. V and J calls and clone size come straight from that table; D and trimming were deduced from the DNA. A total of about 290,000 clones appear in this sample, roughly 86% of them only once. Of the sample, 11% falls within the top ten clones.

One collaborating source in Seattle enrolled patients during active infection and followed them longitudinally through the course of disease. Collaborating institutions collected whole blood in K2EDTA tubes following their own protocols. Collaborator samples were shipped for TCRbeta analysis as frozen whole blood, isolated PBMCs, or DNA extracted from either sample type. The CDR3 starts with the cysteine, ends with the phenylalanine, and has 13 residues. The CDR3 DNA has 39 bases and is translated from base 1. V is reduced by 7 bases and J by 8 bases, leaving a spacing of 17 bases between them. Sequencing input: peripheral blood. In this chain, TRBV12-3 or TRBV12-4 is recombined with TRBJ1-2; confidence is insufficient to name the D gene. This clonotype was obtained from a woman in her twenties or thirties with COVID-19, enrolled during active disease. The sequence in DNA is TGTGCCAGCAATATCGGGTCCTTAGAGGGCTACACCTTC. This translates into CASNIGSLEGYTF.